The T cell receptor (beta chain) under discussion was sequenced for a study of blood T cell repertoires in COVID-19 (dated by TCRdb to the early 2020s). Notes on the research overall: Collaborator samples came from the United States, Italy and Spain and covered acute and convalescent phases of COVID-19. HLA class I and class II types, where available, came from metadata supplied by the sample provider rather than from assay-based typing. The material from the prospective study consisted of cDNA or gDNA derived from T cells, B-cell-depleted T cells, or PBMCs. Nearly every sample came with metadata listing a de-identified subject ID, COVID-19 status, age in years and sex. The samples were drawn from two sources: the first 160 participants of the ongoing ImmuneRACE study, and approximately 1,300 subjects contributed by 6 global collaborators. A freely available public database, intended as a resource for researchers studying the immune response to SARS-CoV-2, is where the repertoires were released. Deeply sampled blood TCRbeta repertoires from subjects exposed to, actively infected with, or recovered from COVID-19 were included in the dataset.

A word on this clone: Its recognized antigen is unknown. The input lacks base qualities; no much larger clone sits a single base away.

In the prospective study, participants were roughly 18 to 95 years old, resided in 25 or so geographic areas of the United States, and were enrolled through a virtual design. To assign participants to cohorts, the prospective study relied on clinical history that participants themselves reported in a screening survey and a study questionnaire. For ImmuneRACE Cohort 3, a participant was defined as recovered based on two consecutive negative NP/OP PCR tests, clearance by a healthcare professional, or resolution of symptoms. Mobile phlebotomists in the prospective study collected whole blood, serum and a nasopharyngeal or oropharyngeal swab from every participant. Over a roughly 2-month period, participants in the prospective study had the option of providing additional blood draws and questionnaires. Prospective study blood samples were shipped either frozen or at room temperature before DNA extraction.

V is cut by 1 base and J by 0 bases, and the space between the germline ends is 9 bases. Its CDR3 holds 15 amino acids, cysteine through phenylalanine. Only the CDR3 part of the read is kept: 45 bases, read in frame from the first base. The germline V gene (reference sequence) specifies LGHDT as CDR1 and YNNKEL as CDR2. The immunoSEQ Assay, a bias-controlled multiplex PCR, was used to amplify TCRbeta CDR3 regions from genomic DNA. In the paper's pipeline: The number of nucleated cells in each sample was estimated from the amplification of reference gene primers within the assay. To quantify the absolute abundance of each unique TCRbeta CDR3 rearrangement, sequence reads were collapsed and filtered. For each sample, productive Simpson clonality was calculated as the square root of Simpson's diversity index over productive rearrangements. As stored in TCRdb, this immuneACCESS dataset retains in-frame rearrangements with V and J assigned. A fraction of the clones does not appear; measured against another copy, unresolved V genes explain less than half of the discrepancy, and the remainder lacks a known reason. The DNA gave D and trimming, while V, J and clone size come from that table. Here the sample has approximately 300,000 clones; more than 90% occur a single time. The biggest ten clones account for 2% to 3% of the sample.

Results and caveats for the whole study, not just this receptor: The quantity of clinical and demographic metadata differed by source and by participant and was supplied without curation.

Rearrangement joined TRBV3-1 (or the pseudogene TRBV3-2) to TRBJ1-2; TRBD1 is a possible D gene, resting on 6 matching bases. Sequencing input: PBMCs or T cells enriched from blood (not recorded which). This TCR was sampled from a man in his 60s who had recovered from COVID-19. CDR3 sequence: CASSQGTVANYGYTF. The DNA is as follows: TGTGCCAGCAGCCAAGGGACAGTAGCTAACTATGGCTACACCTTC.